A single sample is the source of the 18 T cell receptor beta chains below, sequenced in a study of blood T cell repertoires in COVID-19. Sequencing was performed with immunoSEQ multiplex PCR; in TCRdb, only in-frame clones are kept and a portion is missing. The sample has fewer than 50,000 clones, roughly 83% seen once. Sequencing was done on a sample of peripheral blood. These receptors originate from a human donor in a cohort sampled during active COVID-19.

The chain recombines TRBV19 with TRBJ1-2; 9 bases align to TRBD1. The CDR3 runs 16 residues. CDR1 and CDR2 from the germline V gene are LNHDA and SQIVND (reference sequence). The V and J ends lost 3 bases and 7 bases, in that order; junction bases with no gene match: 12. The CDR3 DNA is TGTGCCAGTAGTATCGGTCCGGCAGGGACAGGGTTTGGCTACACCTTC. This codes for CASSIGPAGTGFGYTF.

This chain uses TRBV9 with TRBJ2-2, with 8 bases fitting TRBD1. This CDR3 spans 15 amino acids. J gave up 4 bases and V 10 bases, and 12 bases lay outside the gene matches. CDR1 is SGDLS, CDR2 YYNGEE, per germline. CDR3 sequence (DNA): TGTGCCCTCCCTCCGCAGGGGGCGAGCACCGGGGAGCTGTTTTTT. This sequence encodes CALPPQGASTGELFF.

A few counts support this clone. The V call is TRBV11-2, the J call TRBJ2-7; 9 nucleotides agree with TRBD1. The CDR3 loop spans 16 amino acids. CDR1 and CDR2 (germline): SGHAT, FQNNGV. The V segment lost 1 base and the J segment 3 bases; nucleotides outside the gene matches: 7. The CDR3 nucleotides are TGTGCCAGCAGCTTAGTAGCCGGGACAGGGTTCTACGAGCAGTACTTC. Translated: CASSLVAGTGFYEQYF.

This clone has more than one count but fewer than ten. J is TRBJ1-6 and V is TRBV7-9, with 7 bases aligning to TRBD1. This CDR3 comprises 15 residues. V trimming: 1 base; J trimming: 7 bases; junction bases outside the gene matches: 4. Germline values: CDR1 SEHNR, CDR2 FQNEAQ (reference sequence). CDR3 in DNA: TGTGCCAGCAGCTTAGATGGGACAGCCAATTCACCCCTCCACTTT. This encodes CASSLDGTANSPLHF.

J is TRBJ1-1 and V is TRBV21-1. TRBV21-1 is a pseudogene segment. This CDR3 has 14 amino acids. CDR3 loop: CASSSADFSLEAFF. CDR3 DNA: TGTGCCAGCAGCTCCGCGGATTTCAGCCTTGAAGCTTTCTTT.

This clone was recorded only once. The chain combines TRBV3-1 (or the pseudogene TRBV3-2) with TRBJ1-6; D is ambiguous. Trimming stripped 1 base from V and 6 bases from J, with 4 bases between. Germline CDR1 and CDR2: LGHDT and YNNKEL (reference sequence). The CDR3 length is 13 residues. The CDR3: CASSQGSNSPLHF. DNA of the CDR3: TGTGCCAGCAGCCAAGGCAGTAATTCACCCCTCCACTTT.

V gene TRBV6-5 combines with J gene TRBJ1-5, with D uncertain. Trimming cost V 5 bases and J 5 bases, with 16 bases left between them. The CDR3 contains 15 residues. Germline loops: CDR1 MNHEY, CDR2 SVGAGI. The CDR3 sequence is CASSMGGRRDQPQHF. The CDR3 nucleotides read TGTGCCAGCAGTATGGGAGGTAGGCGCGATCAGCCCCAGCATTTT.

In this sample, this clone turned up once. This chain uses TRBV3-1 (or the pseudogene TRBV3-2) with TRBJ2-3; 10 bases map to TRBD2. The CDR3 is made up of 16 amino acids. V lost 1 base, J lost 4 bases, and 5 bases stayed unmatched. The germline gives CDR1 LGHDT, CDR2 YNNKEL (reference sequence). The CDR3 bases are TGTGCCAGCAGCCAAGGGGTAGCGGGAGGCGCAGATACGCAGTATTTT. Amino acids: CASSQGVAGGADTQYF.

The chain links TRBV5-6 to TRBJ1-2; weak D call: TRBD1 (6 bases). V lost 0 bases and J lost 8, with 14 bases in between. This CDR3 is 14 amino acids long. In germline, CDR1 is SGHDT, CDR2 YYEEEE. The CDR3 DNA follows: TGTGCCAGCAGCTTGGGCTCGGGGGGCTACGGCTACACCTTC. Translating it yields CASSLGSGGYGYTF. The full variable domain, in which reference TRBV5-6 and TRBJ1-2 provide the parts outside the CDR3, is DAGVTQSPTHLIKTRGQQVTLRCSPKSGHDTVSWYQQALGQGPQFIFQYYEEEERQRGNFPDRFSGHQFPNYSSELNVNALLLGDSALYLCASSLGSGGYGYTFGSGTRLTVV.

This clone came up a few times. The chain combines TRBV18 with TRBJ1-3; D is uncertain. The CDR3 is 20 residues long. The ends were cut back, 1 base at V and 0 bases at J, with 22 bases in the middle. The germline V gene encodes CDR1 KGHSH and CDR2 LQKENI. CDR3 loop: CASSPLSVVGSMSSGNTIYF. The CDR3 DNA follows: TGTGCCAGCTCACCACTCTCCGTGGTGGGCAGCATGAGCTCTGGAAACACCATATATTTT. The whole variable domain, filled in from reference TRBV18 and TRBJ1-3, reads NAGVMQNPRHLVRRRGQEARLRCSPMKGHSHVYWYRQLPEEGLKFMVYLQKENIIDESGMPKERFSAEFPKEGPSILRIQQVVRGDSAAYFCASSPLSVVGSMSSGNTIYFGEGSWLTVV.

This sequence joins TRBV5-6 and TRBJ1-1; D possibly corresponds to TRBD1 (5 bases). Germline lookup yields CDR1 SGHDT and CDR2 YYEEEE. The V and J ends lost 3 bases and 4 bases respectively, with 16 bases between them. The CDR3 loop spans 15 amino acids. The CDR3 nucleotides read TGTGCCAGCAGCTCATGGGGGGGTGGAGGCACTGAAGCTTTCTTT. It encodes CASSSWGGGGTEAFF.

The V gene is TRBV7-2, the J gene TRBJ1-5; 8 bases fit TRBD1. Germline CDR1 is SGHTA and CDR2 is FQGNSA. The CDR3 contains 18 residues. The V segment lost 3 bases and the J segment 0 bases; nucleotides outside the gene matches: 10. The CDR3 region is CASSFGQGRKNSNQPQHF. The CDR3, as DNA: TGTGCCAGCAGCTTTGGACAGGGTCGTAAGAATAGCAATCAGCCCCAGCATTTT.

The CDR3 is CASEDRLNTEAFF. The CDR3 bases are TGTGCCAGCGAGGACAGATTGAACACTGAAGCTTTCTTT. The chain recombines TRBV7-8 with TRBJ1-1, with D possibly TRBD1 on 6 matching bases. This CDR3 has 13 residues. Germline V gene sequence: CDR1 SGHVS, CDR2 FQNEAQ. The germline V and J ends were trimmed by 8 bases and 0 bases, with 10 bases remaining between them.

The chain combines TRBV2 with TRBJ1-2; D may be TRBD1 (6 bases). The CDR3 has 16 residues. The V end was cut by 2 bases, the J end by 4 bases, with 17 bases between. The germline V gene has CDR1 SNHLY and CDR2 FYNNEI. CDR3 nucleotides: TGTGCCAGCAGTGAACGCGCCAGGGGTATAATCTATGGCTACACCTTC. Translated: CASSERARGIIYGYTF.

The chain is built from TRBV7-9 and TRBJ2-3; no reliable D call. Germline-derived CDR1 and CDR2 are SEHNR and FQNEAQ (reference sequence). CDR3 length: 13 amino acids. Trimming cost V 0 bases and J 4 bases, with 5 bases left between them. As DNA, the CDR3 is TGTGCCAGCAGCTTAGCCCCGTCAGATACGCAGTATTTT. Translation gives CASSLAPSDTQYF.

The genes are TRBV27 and TRBJ2-1; the D gene is possibly TRBD1 (6 bases). The CDR3 has 15 residues. V lost 4 bases and J lost 5, with 15 bases in between. Germline CDR1 MNHEY, CDR2 SMNVEV (reference sequence). CDR3 in DNA: TGTGCCAGCAGTTCCTCCGGGACACACAACAATGAGCAGTTCTTC. Its translation: CASSSSGTHNNEQFF.

Concerning this clone: At one end the junction does not follow the germline gene, possibly because of a read error. The gene calls are TRBV7-7 and TRBJ2-3; 8 bases map to TRBD2. The CDR3 loop spans 15 amino acids. Germline V gene sequence: CDR1 SSHAT, CDR2 FNYEAQ (reference sequence). CDR3 amino acids: CASSSLGGGTDTQYF. The DNA of the CDR3 is TGTGCTAGCAGCTCGCTGGGCGGGGGGACAGATACGCAGTATTTT. The whole variable domain, remainder taken from reference TRBV7-7 and TRBJ2-3, is GAGVSQSPRYKVTKRGQDVTLRCDPISSHATLYWYQQALGQGPEFLTYFNYEAQPDKSGLPSDRFSAERPEGSISTLTIQRTEQRDSAMYRCASSSLGGGTDTQYFGPGTRLTVL.

Only one count was recorded for this clone. This chain joins TRBV13 and TRBJ2-4, with TRBD2 matching over 12 bases. This CDR3 region has 19 residues. Trimming cost V 1 base and J 2 bases; bases outside gene matches: 9. From germline, CDR1 is PRHDT and CDR2 FYEKMQ (reference sequence). The CDR3 loop reads CASSLASGRAWISKNIQYF. The CDR3, as DNA: TGTGCCAGCAGCTTAGCTAGCGGGAGGGCTTGGATCTCCAAAAACATTCAGTACTTC.